The rows below give T cell receptor beta chains drawn from one sample of a study of blood T cell repertoires in COVID-19. Generated by immunoSEQ multiplex PCR, the TCRdb table keeps only in-frame clones and is missing some. The sample includes about 210,000 clones, around 80% of them seen just once. Specimen: peripheral blood. The receptors here all came from an elderly woman with COVID-19, enrolled during active disease. Both conserved end residues are part of each CDR3. D genes are given only for firm matches. Clone sizes are given selectively: once, few, many, or a class where the clone is expanded.

. | TRBJ2-2 | . | TRBV2 | TGTGCCAGCACCTCCCGCACCGGGGAGCTGTTTTTT | CASTSRTGELFF
. | TRBJ1-5 | TRBD1 | TRBV15 | TGTGCCACCAGCAGAGGACAGGGTGACAATCAGCCCCAGCATTTT | CATSRGQGDNQPQHF
. | TRBJ2-5 | . | TRBV9 | TGTGCCAGCAGCGGCGGGACGGTGGCCGGGACCCAGTACTTC | CASSGGTVAGTQYF
few | TRBJ2-5 | . | TRBV10-3 | TGTGCCATCAGTGTTGCGGGGTCTCAAGGGGCCCAGTACTTC | CAISVAGSQGAQYF
few | TRBJ1-2 | . | TRBV10-3 | TGTGCCATCAGTGAGCCAGACCGGACGGGGAACTATGGCTACACCTTC | CAISEPDRTGNYGYTF
. | TRBJ2-1 | . | TRBV2 | TGTGCCACCGGGGGTGGCGGGGCGAGGAGGAATGAGCAGTTCTTC | CATGGGGARRNEQFF
few | TRBJ1-2 | . | TRBV19 | TGTGCCAGTAGTACCTACGGGGGAGGCTACACCTTC | CASSTYGGGYTF
. | TRBJ2-5 | . | TRBV28 | TGTGCCAGCAGCCTCAGGCCGTACCAAGAGACCCAGTACTTC | CASSLRPYQETQYF
. | TRBJ2-7 | TRBD2 | TRBV5-6 | TGTGCCAGCAGCTTGTCACTAGCGGCCCACTACGAGCAGTACTTC | CASSLSLAAHYEQYF
. | TRBJ2-2 | TRBD1 | TRBV7-7 | TGTGCTAGCAAGCTACAGGGGGCAGGGACCGGGGAGCTGTTTTTT | CASKLQGAGTGELFF
. | TRBJ1-2 | . | TRBV28 | TGTGCCAGCAGTCCCACTGTTAACTATGGCTACACCTTC | CASSPTVNYGYTF
. | TRBJ2-1 | . | TRBV2 | TGTGCCACCGTCAGGGGAGAGGGTTACAATGAGCAGTTCTTC | CATVRGEGYNEQFF
. | TRBJ1-1 | . | TRBV3-1/TRBV3-2 | TGTGCCAGCAGCCAGGGTAGCGGCACTGAAGCTTTCTTT | CASSQGSGTEAFF
. | TRBJ1-4 | TRBD1 | TRBV30 | TGTGCCCTACAGGGGTCGGGTGAACAACTGTTTTTT | CALQGSGEQLFF
. | TRBJ1-6 | . | TRBV11-2 | TGTGCCAGCAGCTTCCCGCGGGGTTCCTCATCACCCCTCCACTTT | CASSFPRGSSSPLHF
. | TRBJ2-3 | . | TRBV7-2 | TGTGCCAGCAGACCCAAGGCGGGGAGGGGGGATACGCAGTATTTT | CASRPKAGRGDTQYF
once | TRBJ1-4 | . | TRBV4-3 | TGCGCCAGCAGCCAAGAAAGGACAGTGAATAATGAAAAACTGTTTTTT | CASSQERTVNNEKLFF
once | TRBJ2-2 | TRBD2 | TRBV9 | TGTGCCAGCAGCGTAGGCGGGGGGGCTTCCGGGGAGCTGTTTTTT | CASSVGGGASGELFF
. | TRBJ1-1 | TRBD1 | TRBV28 | TGTGCCAGCAGTTTACGACAGGGTTCGGGGAACACTGAAGCTTTCTTT | CASSLRQGSGNTEAFF
. | TRBJ2-3 | TRBD2 | TRBV7-2 | TGTGCCAGCAGCTTAGCCTCCCTAGCGGGGGGGGCTAGCACAGATACGCAGTATTTT | CASSLASLAGGASTDTQYF
. | TRBJ2-1 | TRBD1 | TRBV6-6 | TGTGCCAGCAGTTACCCCGGTGGGACAGGAGACAATGAGCAGTTCTTC | CASSYPGGTGDNEQFF
. | TRBJ1-4 | . | TRBV11-2 | TGTGCCAGCAGCTTCTCACAGGGTAATGAAAAACTGTTTTTT | CASSFSQGNEKLFF
few | TRBJ1-1 | . | TRBV20-1 | TGCAGTGCTAGTCCGGGGGGGCGGGCTTTCTTT | CSASPGGRAFF
. | TRBJ1-6 | TRBD1 | TRBV2 | TGTGCCGGTTGGACAGGGGCCGATAATTCACCCCTCCACTTT | CAGWTGADNSPLHF
. | TRBJ1-2 | TRBD1 | TRBV2 | TGTGCCAGCAGACCGTGGATCACAGGGGGGGGAGGTGGCTACACCTTC | CASRPWITGGGGGYTF
. | TRBJ1-1 | . | TRBV3-1/TRBV3-2 | TGTGCCAGCAGCCAAGGGGGGGAGTGGACTGAAGCTTTCTTT | CASSQGGEWTEAFF
. | TRBJ1-2 | . | TRBV13 | TGTGCCAGCAGCCGCTACTCGGGGTCGGATGGCTACACCTTC | CASSRYSGSDGYTF
. | TRBJ1-1 | TRBD1 | TRBV5-1 | TGCGCCAGCAGCTTGGAGACAGGGGGGGTCACTGAAGCTTTCTTT | CASSLETGGVTEAFF
. | TRBJ1-2 | TRBD1 | TRBV5-4 | TGTGCCAGCAAGGACAGGAACTCTTATGGCTACACCTTC | CASKDRNSYGYTF
. | TRBJ2-1 | TRBD2 | TRBV3-1/TRBV3-2 | TGTGCCAGCAGCCCAAGCGGGGGGACCTACAATGAGCAGTTCTTC | CASSPSGGTYNEQFF
. | TRBJ1-1 | TRBD1 | TRBV6-5 | TGTGCCAGCAAAGGACAGGGGAGGATGAACACTGAAGCTTTCTTT | CASKGQGRMNTEAFF
once | TRBJ1-2 | . | TRBV28 | TGTGCCATACAGGAGAACTATGGCTACACCTTC | CAIQENYGYTF
. | TRBJ2-5 | . | TRBV16 | TGTGCCAGCAGCCCATTCAGGGAAGAGACCCAGTACTTC | CASSPFREETQYF
. | TRBJ2-7 | . | TRBV7-9 | TGTGCCAGCAGGTCTATCGGGACAACCTCCTACGAGCAGTACTTC | CASRSIGTTSYEQYF
few | TRBJ1-5 | . | TRBV10-3 | TGTGCCATCAGTGAGTCATCCTATCAGCCCCAGCATTTT | CAISESSYQPQHF
. | TRBJ1-2 | . | TRBV18 | TGTGCCAGCTCACCGAGGGCGGACTATGGCTACACCTTC | CASSPRADYGYTF
. | TRBJ1-2 | TRBD1 | TRBV3-1/TRBV3-2 | TGTGCCAGCAGCACACGACAGGGCCATGGCTACACCTTC | CASSTRQGHGYTF
. | TRBJ1-3 | TRBD1 | TRBV28 | TGTGCCAGCAGGGGACAGGTTTCTGGAAACACCATATATTTT | CASRGQVSGNTIYF
. | TRBJ2-5 | TRBD1 | TRBV6-5 | TGTGCCAGCAGTCAGGGACAGACGTACCAAGAGACCCAGTACTTC | CASSQGQTYQETQYF